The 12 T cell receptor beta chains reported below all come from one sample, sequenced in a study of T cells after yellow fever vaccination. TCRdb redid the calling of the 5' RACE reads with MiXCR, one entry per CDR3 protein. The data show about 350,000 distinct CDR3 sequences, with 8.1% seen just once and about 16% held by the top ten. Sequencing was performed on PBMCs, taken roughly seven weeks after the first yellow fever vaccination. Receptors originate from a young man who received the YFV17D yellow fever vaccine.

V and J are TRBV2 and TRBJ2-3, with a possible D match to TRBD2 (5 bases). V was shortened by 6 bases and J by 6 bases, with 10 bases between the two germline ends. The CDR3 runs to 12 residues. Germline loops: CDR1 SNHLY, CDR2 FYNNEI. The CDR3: CASRRLRDTQYF. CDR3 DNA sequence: TGTGCCAGCAGGAGACTAAGGGATACGCAGTATTTT. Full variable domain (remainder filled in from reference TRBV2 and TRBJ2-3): EPEVTQTPSHQVTQMGQEVILRCVPISNHLYFYWYRQILGQKVEFLVSFYNNEISEKSEIFDDQFSVERPDGSNFTLKIRSTKLEDSAMYFCASRRLRDTQYFGPGTRLTVL.

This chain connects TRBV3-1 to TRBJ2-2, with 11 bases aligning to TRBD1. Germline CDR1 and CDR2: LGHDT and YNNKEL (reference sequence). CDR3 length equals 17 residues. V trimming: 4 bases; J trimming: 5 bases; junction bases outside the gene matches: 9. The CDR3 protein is CASSPGPGQGETGELFF. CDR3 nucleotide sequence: TGTGCCAGCAGCCCCGGCCCGGGACAGGGGGAAACCGGGGAGCTGTTTTTT. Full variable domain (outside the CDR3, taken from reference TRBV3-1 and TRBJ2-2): DTAVSQTPKYLVTQMGNDKSIKCEQNLGHDTMYWYKQDSKKFLKIMFSYNNKELIINETVPNRFSPKSPDKAHLNLHINSLELGDSAVYFCASSPGPGQGETGELFFGEGSRLTVL.

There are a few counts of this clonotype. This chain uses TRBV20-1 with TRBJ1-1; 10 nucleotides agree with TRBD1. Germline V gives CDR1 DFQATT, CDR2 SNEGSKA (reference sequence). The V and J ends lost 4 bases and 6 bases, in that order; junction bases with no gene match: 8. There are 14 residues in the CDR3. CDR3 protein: CSANRQGAQAEAFF. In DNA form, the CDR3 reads TGCAGTGCTAATAGACAGGGGGCGCAGGCTGAAGCTTTCTTT.

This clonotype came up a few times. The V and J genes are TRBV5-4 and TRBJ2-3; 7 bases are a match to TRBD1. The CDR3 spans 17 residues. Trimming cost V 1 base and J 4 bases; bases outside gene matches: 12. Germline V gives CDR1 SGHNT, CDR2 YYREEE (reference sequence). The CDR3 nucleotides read TGTGCCAGCAGCTTGCCCGACAGGGTTGAGTTGGCAGATACGCAGTATTTT. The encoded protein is CASSLPDRVELADTQYF. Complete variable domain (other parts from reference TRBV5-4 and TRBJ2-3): ETGVTQSPTHLIKTRGQQVTLRCSSQSGHNTVSWYQQALGQGPQFIFQYYREEENGRGNFPPRFSGLQFPNYSSELNVNALELDDSALYLCASSLPDRVELADTQYFGPGTRLTVL.

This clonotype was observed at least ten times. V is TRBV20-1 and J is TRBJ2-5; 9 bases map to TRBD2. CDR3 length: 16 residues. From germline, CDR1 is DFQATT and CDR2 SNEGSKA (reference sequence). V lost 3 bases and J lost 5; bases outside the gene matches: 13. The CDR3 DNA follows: TGCAGTGCTAGTAGCCCCCGTACTAGCGGGCCCGAGACCCAGTACTTC. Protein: CSASSPRTSGPETQYF.

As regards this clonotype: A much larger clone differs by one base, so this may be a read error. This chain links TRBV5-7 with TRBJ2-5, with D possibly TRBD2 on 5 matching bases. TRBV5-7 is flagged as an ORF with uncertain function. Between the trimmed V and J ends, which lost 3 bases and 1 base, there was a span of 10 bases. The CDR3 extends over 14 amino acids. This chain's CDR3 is CASSSGLFQETQYF. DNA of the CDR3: TGTGCCAGCAGCTCCGGACTCTTCCAAGAGACCCAGTACTTC.

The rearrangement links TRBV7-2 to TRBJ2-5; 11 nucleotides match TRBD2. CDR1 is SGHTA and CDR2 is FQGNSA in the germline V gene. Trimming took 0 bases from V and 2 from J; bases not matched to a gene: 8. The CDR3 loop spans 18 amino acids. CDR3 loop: CASSLAPLLAGAQETQYF. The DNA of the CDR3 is TGTGCCAGCAGCTTAGCGCCCCTACTAGCGGGGGCTCAAGAGACCCAGTACTTC.

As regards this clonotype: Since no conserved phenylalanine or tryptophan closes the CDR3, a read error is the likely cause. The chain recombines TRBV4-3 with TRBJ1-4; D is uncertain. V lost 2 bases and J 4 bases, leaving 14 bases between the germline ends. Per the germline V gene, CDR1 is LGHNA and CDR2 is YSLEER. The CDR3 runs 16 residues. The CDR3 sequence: CASSQKHPGLNEKLFY. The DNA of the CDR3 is TGCGCCAGCAGCCAAAAGCATCCGGGCCTTAATGAAAAACTGTTTTAT.

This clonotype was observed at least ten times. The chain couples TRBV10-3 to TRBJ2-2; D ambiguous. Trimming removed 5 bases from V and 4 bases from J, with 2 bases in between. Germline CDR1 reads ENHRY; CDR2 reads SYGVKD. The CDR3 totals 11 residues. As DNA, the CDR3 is TGTGCCATCAGTTTCACCGGGGAGCTGTTTTTT. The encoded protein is CAISFTGELFF.

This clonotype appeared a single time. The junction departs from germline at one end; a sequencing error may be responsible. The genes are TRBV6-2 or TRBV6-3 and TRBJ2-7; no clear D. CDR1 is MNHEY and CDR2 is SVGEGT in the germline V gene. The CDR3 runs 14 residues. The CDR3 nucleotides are TGTGCCAGCAGTTACGGTGTCCCCTCTTACGAGCATTACTTC. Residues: CASSYGVPSYEHYF.

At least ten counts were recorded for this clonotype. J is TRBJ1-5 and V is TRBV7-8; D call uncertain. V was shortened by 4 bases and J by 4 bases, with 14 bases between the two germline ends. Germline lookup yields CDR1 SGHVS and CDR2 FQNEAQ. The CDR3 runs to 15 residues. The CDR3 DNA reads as TGTGCCAGCAGCTCCTACGACCCCGGGAATCAGCCCCAGCATTTT. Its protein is CASSSYDPGNQPQHF.

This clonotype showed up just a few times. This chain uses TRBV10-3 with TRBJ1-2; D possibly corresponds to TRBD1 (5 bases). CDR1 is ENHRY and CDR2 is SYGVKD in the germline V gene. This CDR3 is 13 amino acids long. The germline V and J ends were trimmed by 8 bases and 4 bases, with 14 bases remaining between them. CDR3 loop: CAISGREGYGYTF. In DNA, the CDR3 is TGTGCCATCTCCGGCAGGGAGGGCTATGGCTACACCTTC.